This entry lists 10 T cell receptor beta chains sequenced from one sample in a study of T-cell memory formation after mild COVID-19. TCRdb passed the 5' RACE reads through MiXCR, listing each CDR3 protein once. The profile shows roughly 610,000 distinct CDR3 sequences, roughly 17% of them singletons. Sequenced input: PBMCs or a T cell subset sorted from them (not recorded which). The receptors were sampled from an adult woman who had mild COVID-19 (a few samples of this study predate the infection). Cell type and time point are not known.

This clonotype has only a few counts. The chain carries TRBV9 and TRBJ2-5; a possible D gene is TRBD1 (6 bases). Germline V CDR1 and CDR2: SGDLS, YYNGEE. The CDR3 length is 15 residues. The V gene lost 0 bases and the J gene lost 2 bases, with 11 bases spanning the gap. The CDR3 sequence is CASSVGSTGQETQYF. The CDR3 DNA is TGTGCCAGCAGCGTAGGCTCGACAGGTCAAGAGACCCAGTACTTC.

The gene calls are TRBV4-2 and TRBJ2-7; D gene uncertain. Trimming stripped 1 base from V and 3 bases from J, with 10 bases between. The germline V gene encodes CDR1 LGHNA and CDR2 YNFKEQ. The CDR3 is 14 amino acids. The CDR3 DNA reads as TGTGCCAGCAGCCAAGCGGGCCCTAACTACGAGCAGTACTTC. Translated: CASSQAGPNYEQYF.

This clonotype has at least ten counts. The V and J genes are TRBV5-1 and TRBJ2-3, with D possibly matching TRBD2 (6 bases). V lost 4 bases and J lost 2, with 14 bases in between. CDR1 and CDR2 from the germline V gene are SGHRS and YFSETQ. The CDR3 loop spans 15 amino acids. In DNA, the CDR3 is TGCGCCAGCAGCAACGACGGGAGACTCACAGATACGCAGTATTTT. Translation gives CASSNDGRLTDTQYF.

This clonotype was seen a handful of times. The chain carries TRBV18 and TRBJ2-7; D is unclear. The V gene's germline CDR1 is KGHSH and CDR2 LQKENI. V lost 2 bases and J lost 9, with 11 bases in between. The CDR3 is 12 amino acids. The CDR3, as DNA: TGTGCCAGCTCACCAAGGGCAGGTCCGCAGTACTTC. Amino acid sequence: CASSPRAGPQYF.

This clonotype was detected many times. The rearrangement links TRBV7-8 to TRBJ2-1; TRBD1 aligns across 9 bases. The CDR3 runs 15 residues. From germline, CDR1 is SGHVS and CDR2 FQNEAQ. V shed 5 bases, J shed 8 bases, and the junction held 10 bases outside the gene matches. CDR3 loop: CASSAPGQGIHEQFF. DNA for the CDR3: TGTGCCAGCAGCGCACCGGGACAGGGAATCCATGAGCAGTTCTTC. The full variable domain, completed using reference TRBV7-8 and TRBJ2-1, is GAGVSQSPRYKVAKRGQDVALRCDPISGHVSLFWYQQALGQGPEFLTYFQNEAQLDKSGLPSDRFFAERPEGSVSTLKIQRTQQEDSAVYLCASSAPGQGIHEQFFGPGTRLTVL.

This chain uses TRBV9 with TRBJ2-5, with a possible D match to TRBD2 (6 bases). Germline values: CDR1 SGDLS, CDR2 YYNGEE. The CDR3 sequence is 14 residues long. V was pared by 0 bases and J by 3 bases, with 9 bases between. In DNA form, the CDR3 reads TGTGCCAGCAGCGTAGGCCTAGCGAAAGAGACCCAGTACTTC. As protein: CASSVGLAKETQYF.

The rearrangement links TRBV24-1 to TRBJ1-6, with D perhaps matching TRBD1 (6 bases). Germline CDR1 is KGHDR and CDR2 is SFDVKD. The V end lost 4 bases, the J end lost 8 bases, and 8 bases lay between the germline ends. The CDR3 sequence is 13 residues long. The CDR3 DNA is TGTGCCACCAGTGAAGGGGGGGATTCACCCCTCCACTTT. Its translation is CATSEGGDSPLHF.

J is TRBJ2-1 and V is TRBV6-2 or TRBV6-3, with 11 positions matching TRBD2. The CDR3 totals 14 residues. CDR1 is MNHEY and CDR2 is SVGEGT in the germline V gene. Unmatched junction bases numbered 6, after V lost 7 bases and J lost 7 bases. DNA for the CDR3: TGTGCCAGCAACACCGGGACTAGCGGTAATGAGCAGTTCTTC. Amino acid sequence: CASNTGTSGNEQFF.

The CDR3 sequence: CASSLRTSGRPGELFF. The DNA for the CDR3 is TGCGCCAGCAGCTTGAGGACTAGCGGGAGGCCCGGGGAGCTGTTTTTT. The chain recombines TRBV5-1 with TRBJ2-2; 14 nucleotides match TRBD2. The CDR3 consists of 16 residues. Germline CDR1 SGHRS, CDR2 YFSETQ. J gave up 6 bases and V 1 base, and 2 bases lay outside the gene matches.

The table lists this clonotype with many counts. The J gene is TRBJ2-3, the V gene TRBV18; D uncertain. Between the trimmed V and J ends, which lost 0 bases and 5 bases, there was a span of 6 bases. Germline V CDR1 and CDR2: KGHSH, LQKENI. The CDR3 is 13 amino acids. CDR3 protein: CASSPPGGDTQYF. CDR3 nucleotide sequence: TGTGCCAGCTCACCACCCGGCGGAGATACGCAGTATTTT.